This T cell receptor (beta chain) emerged from a study of CXCR3 chemokines and chemotherapy response in bladder cancer (dated by TCRdb to the early 2020s). The study in broad terms: The study tested whether activity of the CXCR3 chemokine system within human bladder cancer tumors predicted response to chemotherapy.

The sample holds a few counts of this clonotype. The clone's antigen remains unknown. No qualities accompany the bases; no much larger clone lies one base away. Library generation was performed with PCR. Sequencing took place on an Illumina HiSeq 2500. TCRdb reprocessing: public reads trimmed at Q25 with fastp, clones called with MiXCR, in-frame beta chains kept. Every entry covers one CDR3 protein and lists the most common genes and DNA from its rows. The table for this sample lists around 5,000 distinct CDR3 sequences; 13% to 15% of them were counted only once. In total, the top ten clones hold 11% of the sample. The sequence came from a human donor with bladder cancer that responded to neoadjuvant chemotherapy. The sample was gathered from a patient whose treatment included neoadjuvant chemotherapy.

Here the CDR3 is given as CASRGGLAGAKDTQYF. The DNA reads TGTGCCAGCAGGGGGGGGCTTGCGGGAGCAAAAGATACGCAGTATTTT. Recombination joined TRBV2 with TRBJ2-3, and TRBD2 may be the D gene, going by 7 matching bases. Taken from cysteine to phenylalanine, the CDR3 has 16 residues. Only the CDR3 portion is preserved as DNA: 48 bases, with reading frame beginning at the first base. V and J are truncated by 6 bases and 5 bases respectively, leaving an intervening sequence of 21 bases. According to the germline V gene, CDR1 reads SNHLY and CDR2 reads FYNNEI.